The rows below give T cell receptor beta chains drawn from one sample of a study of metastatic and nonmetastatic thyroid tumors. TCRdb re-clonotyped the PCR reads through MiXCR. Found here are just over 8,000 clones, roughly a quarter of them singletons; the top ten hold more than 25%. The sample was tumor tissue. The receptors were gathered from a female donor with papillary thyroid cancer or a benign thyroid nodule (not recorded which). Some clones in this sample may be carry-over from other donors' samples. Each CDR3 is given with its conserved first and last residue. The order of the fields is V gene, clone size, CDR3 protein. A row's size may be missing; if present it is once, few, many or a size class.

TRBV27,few,CASREGRGEQFF
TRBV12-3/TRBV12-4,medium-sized,CASSLAGQVADTQYF
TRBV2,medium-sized,CASKRVAGWADTQYF
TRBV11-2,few,CASSLGIGRTALFTGELFF
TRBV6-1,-,CASSAGIKVYEQYF
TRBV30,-,CAWSRGAGANVLTF
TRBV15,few,CATRGQRLAGSADTQYF
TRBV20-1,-,CSARVASGTYSYEQYF
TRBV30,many,CAWSVPGSQYGNQPQHF
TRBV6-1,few,CATSEESEAFF